The 10 T cell receptor beta chains given below trace back to one sample, sequenced in a study of vaccination effects on CD4 cells after COVID-19 (dated by TCRdb to the early 2020s). In the ViraFEST assay, PBMC were stimulated with viral peptide pools, and antigen-specific CD4+ T cell clonotypes were then identified by expansion using TCR sequencing. After approximately 11 days of culture, CD4+ T cells were isolated with the EasySep CD4+ T cell isolation kit. Each participant got two doses of an mRNA SARS-CoV-2 vaccine, either BNT162b2 or mRNA-1273. To prepare the library, the immunoSEQ multiplex PCR assay was applied. TCRdb took this table from immuneACCESS and kept in-frame rearrangements with V and J called. Such tables lack part of the clones; where checked against another copy, unresolved V genes explain under half of the gap, and the rest is unexplained. This sample comprises approximately 30,000 clones, more than 75% of them detected only once. 1.5% of the sample is in the top ten clones.

The antigens these receptors bind are not known. The sequenced sample was CD4+ T cells from PBMCs cultured with HCoV-NL63 spike peptides, obtained after COVID-19 vaccination. Explained via the paper, the cell subset or site label denotes: HCoV-NL63 spike overlapping peptide pool stimulation. The receptors were gathered from a human donor who received a COVID-19 vaccine. Some clones in this sample may be carry-over from other donors' samples.

The chain has TRBV3-1 (or the pseudogene TRBV3-2) and TRBJ2-5; the match to TRBD2 covers 12 bases. The CDR3 sequence is 16 residues long. J was trimmed by 1 base and V by 3 bases; bases with no gene match: 3. CDR1 is LGHDT, CDR2 YNNKEL, per germline (reference sequence). The CDR3 bases are TGTGCCAGCAGCCACCCTAGCGGGGGGGCCCAAGAGACCCAGTACTTC. This sequence encodes CASSHPSGGAQETQYF.

The gene calls are TRBV11-2 and TRBJ1-4; 11 nucleotides align to TRBD1. J was trimmed by 7 bases and V by 4 bases; bases with no gene match: 8. Germline V gene sequence: CDR1 SGHAT, CDR2 FQNNGV. The CDR3 is made up of 16 amino acids. CDR3: CASSSTRTGGGEKLFF. The CDR3 coding sequence is TGTGCCAGCAGCTCAACCAGGACAGGGGGCGGTGAAAAACTGTTTTTT.

The chain combines TRBV18 with TRBJ2-3, with D perhaps matching TRBD1 (5 bases). Germline V gene sequence: CDR1 KGHSH, CDR2 LQKENI. The CDR3 has 14 amino acids. Trimming left V 6 bases short and J 0 bases short, with 10 bases between. This chain's CDR3 is CASSPTASTDTQYF. CDR3 nucleotide sequence: TGTGCCAGCTCGCCGACAGCTAGCACAGATACGCAGTATTTT.

V gene TRBV5-6 combines with J gene TRBJ2-1; possible D gene TRBD1, 5 bases. The ends were cut back, 2 bases at V and 4 bases at J, with 7 bases in the middle. Per the germline V gene, CDR1 is SGHDT and CDR2 is YYEEEE. CDR3 length equals 13 residues. DNA for the CDR3: TGTGCCAGCAGCTTTCAGGGATACAATGAGCAGTTCTTC. Translation: CASSFQGYNEQFF. The full variable domain, with the rest looked up from reference TRBV5-6 and TRBJ2-1, is DAGVTQSPTHLIKTRGQQVTLRCSPKSGHDTVSWYQQALGQGPQFIFQYYEEEERQRGNFPDRFSGHQFPNYSSELNVNALLLGDSALYLCASSFQGYNEQFFGPGTRLTVL.

The chain links TRBV4-1 to TRBJ1-2, with 8 bases identical to TRBD1. Per germline, CDR1 MGHRA and CDR2 YSYEKL. Trimming cost V 2 bases and J 4 bases; bases outside gene matches: 9. CDR3 length: 16 amino acids. The CDR3 sequence is CASSQPTDRGGYGYTF. The CDR3 bases are TGCGCCAGCAGCCAACCAACCGACAGGGGTGGCTATGGCTACACCTTC.

The V call is TRBV10-2, the J call TRBJ1-2; the D is unclear. This CDR3 spans 14 amino acids. V was trimmed by 4 bases and J by 4 bases, leaving 13 bases between them. The germline V gene has CDR1 WSHSY and CDR2 SAAADI. CDR3 protein: CASSASAQAYGYTF. The CDR3 nucleotides read TGCGCCAGCAGTGCGTCGGCGCAAGCCTATGGCTACACCTTC.

The rearrangement joins TRBV24-1 to TRBJ1-2; no definite D call. The CDR3 consists of 15 residues. Germline loops: CDR1 KGHDR, CDR2 SFDVKD. V was trimmed by 9 bases and J by 5 bases, leaving 21 bases between them. CDR3 in DNA: TGTGCCACCTGTGGGGTACTAGATTTTCATTATGGCTACACCTTC. Encoded protein: CATCGVLDFHYGYTF.

J is TRBJ1-4 and V is TRBV7-8; weak D call: TRBD1 (5 bases). This CDR3 has 14 amino acids. In germline, CDR1 is SGHVS, CDR2 FQNEAQ. The germline V and J ends were trimmed by 6 bases and 7 bases, with 15 bases remaining between them. The CDR3, as DNA: TGTGCCAGCAGGCCCGCGGGGGGGAGTGAAAAACTGTTTTTT. Translation gives CASRPAGGSEKLFF. Complete variable domain (other parts from reference TRBV7-8 and TRBJ1-4): GAGVSQSPRYKVAKRGQDVALRCDPISGHVSLFWYQQALGQGPEFLTYFQNEAQLDKSGLPSDRFFAERPEGSVSTLKIQRTQQEDSAVYLCASRPAGGSEKLFFGSGTQLSVL.

This clone has just a few counts. The CDR3 loop is CASSPGLRPGELFF. Here the CDR3 DNA reads TGTGCCAGCAGCCCAGGGTTGAGGCCCGGGGAGCTGTTTTTT. This chain links TRBV7-2 with TRBJ2-2; TRBD1 might be the D (5 bases). Trimming left V 5 bases short and J 6 bases short, with 13 bases between. The CDR3 consists of 14 residues. Germline V CDR1 and CDR2: SGHTA, FQGNSA.

The V gene is TRBV3-1 (or the pseudogene TRBV3-2), the J gene TRBJ2-5, with D possibly being TRBD2 (5 bases). The CDR3 spans 15 residues. The germline gives CDR1 LGHDT, CDR2 YNNKEL (reference sequence). The ends were cut back, 0 bases at V and 2 bases at J, with 10 bases in the middle. In DNA form, the CDR3 reads TGTGCCAGCAGCCAAGACGGGGTGGGGCAAGAGACCCAGTACTTC. Encoded protein: CASSQDGVGQETQYF.